This T cell receptor (beta chain) was observed in a study of blood T cells in healthy people across ages (dated by TCRdb to between 2014 and 2016). Turning to the overall study: In model experiments, template switching captured roughly one uniquely barcoded TCR beta cDNA molecule for every two T cells. Using deep sequencing normalized with unique cDNA molecular identifiers, the study measured how TCR beta repertoire diversity changes with age. The donors were split into four age groups: young (average about 15 years), middle-aged (over 35), aged (around 67) and long-lived (over 80). To avoid experimental bias, donors of different ages were spread randomly across the sequencing lanes. For two donors (one aged 18 to 30 and one aged 80 or older), the study analyzed two additional independent replicas of 1 million unique cDNA reads from the same blood draw.

As encoded in the germline V gene, CDR1 is SQVTM while CDR2 is ANQGSEA. There are 14 amino acids in the CDR3, from cysteine to phenylalanine inclusive. Only the CDR3 part of the read is kept: 42 bases, read in frame from the first base. Trimming leaves V shorter by 4 bases and J shorter by 6 bases, with the junction holding 10 bases beyond the gene matches. The research as a whole found: The CMV infection status of donors was not known, potentially confounding age-related changes in expanded clonotypes. Compared with the aged group, the long-lived group had more naive CD4+ T cells, fewer expanded clones and increased TCR diversity, a pattern suggesting age selection. As age increased, observed TCR beta diversity per million T cells dropped in a roughly linear way, and a significant reduction was already evident by age about 36. Because profiling used bulk unsorted PBMCs, naive and antigen-experienced compartments could not be compared conclusively. Estimates of total diversity based on one million sequenced T cells were considered lower bounds and underestimates. Observed TCR beta diversity correlated strongly with the percentage of naive T cells measured by flow cytometry.

The 35 to 40 donors, aged about 6 to 95 years, were systemically healthy Caucasian individuals from Russia. Each donor gave 8 to 10 milliliters of peripheral blood, drawn into EDTA-treated Vacutainer tubes. Ficoll-Paque density-gradient centrifugation was used to isolate PBMCs, with at least 7 million per sample. Total RNA, at least 5 micrograms per sample, was extracted from PBMCs with Trizol reagent. Naive CD45RAhigh/CD27high T cell percentages were measured by flow cytometry on a PBMC aliquot from every donor. The library was generated by 5' RACE. The instrument was an Illumina HiSeq 2500. A second PCR of roughly 6 to 11 cycles was run with a J-beta primer mix and a sample-barcoded 5' primer. Each TCR beta cDNA molecule received a unique molecular identifier from a template-switch 5' adaptor carrying 12 random nucleotides. Each sample yielded at least 3 million CDR3-containing paired-end reads. The Mint cDNA synthesis kit, primed by a TRBC-specific oligonucleotide, was used to synthesize first-strand cDNA from all RNA. All cDNA was treated with uracil-DNA glycosylase and then went through a first 18-cycle PCR with the universal primers M1SS and BC2_uni_R. As for the authors' bioinformatics: For normalization, 1 million high-quality reads, each with a distinct molecular identifier, were randomly selected from each sample. Instead of being binned into consensus sequences, reads that shared molecular identifiers were thrown out. MiTCR, with a Q25 quality threshold and the strictest error-elimination algorithm, was used for CDR3 identification, clonotype clustering and error correction. A nonparametric unseen species model using Euler transformation provided a lower-bound estimate of total TCR beta diversity. In TCRdb, the public reads were trimmed at Q25 with fastp and aligned with MiXCR, with productive beta chains retained. Rows are unified per CDR3 protein, each entry keeping the most common DNA and genes. TCRdb, not the authors, supplied the V and J calls. In this sample the table shows some 670,000 distinct CDR3 sequences, 45% to 60% of which occur a single time. The ten largest make up approximately 13% of the sample.

A remark on this clonotype: No cognate antigen has been identified for it. No quality values exist for individual bases; no much larger clone is one base distant.

The source material was blood. Recombination connected TRBV29-1 to TRBJ2-7, and TRBD2 aligns with 9 junction nucleotides. This TCR derives from a woman aged 80 or over in good health. This receptor carries the CDR3 CSVAMREGPAEQYF. The base sequence is TGCAGCGTTGCGATGCGGGAGGGCCCAGCCGAGCAGTACTTC.